The next 4 T cell receptor beta chains were all read from a single sample in a study of graft-versus-host responses after intestinal transplantation. Profiling relied on immunoSEQ multiplex PCR, and the TCRdb table lists in-frame clones only, not all of them. Altogether approximately 8,900 clones are present, about two thirds being singletons, with the ten largest covering about a tenth. Graft tissue processing released intraepithelial and lamina propria lymphocytes. Specimen: ileum tissue, collected about 450 days after transplant. The receptors here all came from a human patient who received an intestinal transplant, so some T cells may come from the graft donor.

This clone appeared a single time. V is TRBV4-1 and J is TRBJ2-1; no clear D gene. CDR1 and CDR2 (germline): MGHRA, YSYEKL. This CDR3 contains 14 residues. V lost 0 bases, J lost 9 bases, and 12 bases lay in between. CDR3 protein: CASSQDVAGGEQFF. The CDR3 nucleotides are TGCGCCAGCAGCCAAGATGTGGCCGGTGGTGAGCAGTTCTTC.

This clone showed up just a few times. V is TRBV14 and J is TRBJ2-1; 15 bases are a match to TRBD2. With V trimmed by 2 bases and J by 6 bases, 5 bases remained unmatched. CDR3 size: 17 residues. Germline values: CDR1 SGHDN, CDR2 FVKESK. For the CDR3, the DNA is TGTGCCAGCAGCCAATATAAGGGACTAGCGGGGGGCAATGAGCAGTTCTTC. The encoded protein is CASSQYKGLAGGNEQFF.

The CDR3 DNA follows: TGTGCCAGCACCCTAGGGAGCTCCTACAATGAGCAGTTCTTC. As protein: CASTLGSSYNEQFF. V and J are TRBV27 and TRBJ2-1, with D maybe TRBD2 (5 bases). Germline V lookup: CDR1 MNHEY, CDR2 SMNVEV (reference sequence). This CDR3 region has 14 residues. Trimming removed 7 bases from V and 0 bases from J, with 10 bases in between.

This chain uses TRBV7-8 with TRBJ1-5; D is unresolved. Germline V CDR1 and CDR2: SGHVS, FQNEAQ. V was pared by 5 bases and J by 6 bases, with 17 bases between. The CDR3 length is 15 residues. As DNA, the CDR3 is TGTGCCAGCAGCCCCTTTATGGGCGAAAGTCAGCCCCAGCATTTT. Residues: CASSPFMGESQPQHF.